This T cell receptor beta chain appears in the sequencing data of a study of post-analysis software for immune sequencing data. Looking at the study overall: Courses of disease covered relapsing-remitting, secondary progressive and progressive-relapsing multiple sclerosis.

About this clonotype itself: Its cognate antigen is unknown.

The length of the CDR3 is 13 residues. Per germline, CDR1 MGHRA and CDR2 YSYEKL. V was pared by 7 bases and J by 5 bases, with 7 bases of the junction left unmatched. Broader study findings: Four to six TRBV segments were more frequent in patients than controls; TRBV5-6, TRBV5-1 and TRBV20-1 belonged to this group. Under the F measure, samples that were prepared in one batch clustered strongly together. Controls had significantly higher normalized Chao1 diversity than multiple sclerosis patients.

Included in the TCR beta cDNA libraries were unique molecular identifiers. T cells, roughly 0.95 to 10 million of them, yielded hundreds of thousands of cDNA molecules. TCRdb fed the PCR reads into MiXCR, producing one record per CDR3 protein. This sample carries roughly 730,000 distinct CDR3 sequences, 30% of them seen once, and the ten largest clones take more than 0.45%. This clonotype was obtained from a girl aged 10 to 17 with multiple sclerosis. The genes are TRBV4-1 and TRBJ1-2, with TRBD1 matching 7 bases. Sequenced material: blood. CDR3 bases: TGCGCCAGCACCTCCGGGACAGATTATGGCTACACCTTC. Its protein is CASTSGTDYGYTF.